This entry features one T cell receptor (beta chain) sequence. Its antigen is unknown. The CDR3 sequence is 17 residues long. From germline, CDR1 is DFQATT and CDR2 SNEGSKA (reference sequence). With 3 bases clipped from V and 0 bases from J, the junction kept 11 bases outside the gene matches. These data originate in a study of T cell repertoires in cytomegalovirus infection. Study information: Public TCR beta signatures were indicative of both CMV infection and a matching HLA type. General observations from the study: Cumulative public TCR beta family frequency identified CMV carriers with the relevant HLA.

MiXCR was run by TCRdb on the reads, yielding one entry per CDR3 protein. The table shows hundreds of thousands of distinct CDR3 sequences, with about 30% occurring only once. The chain links TRBV20-1 to TRBJ2-1, with 7 positions matching TRBD1. The origin of this receptor is a human donor in good health (CMV status not recorded). Some clones in this sample may be carry-over from other donors' samples. Source: cultured PBMCs, taken from culture after CMV antigen stimulation. The CDR3 loop is CSARDPLTGSSYNEQFF. The CDR3 region has the DNA TGCAGTGCTAGGGACCCACTGACAGGGAGCTCCTACAATGAGCAGTTCTTC.